The TCR beta chain described here comes from a study of regulatory T cells in long-lasting Graves disease. CDR3-region Arm-PCR and iRepertoire HTBI primers produced the TCR beta libraries. A single record per CDR3 protein comes from TCRdb applying MiXCR to the multiplex PCR reads. The table records around 460,000 distinct CDR3 sequences, 20% to 25% of them present only once. The sample's time point: persistent/refractory GD, antithyroid drugs over 5 years with positive TRAb. From RNA extracted from PBMCs, the TCR library was made. This clonotype occurred a few times. Its matching antigen is unknown. Study-level findings and limits: For persistent Graves' patients, TCR diversity was lower than for newly diagnosed ones.

The germline V gene encodes CDR1 SGHTA and CDR2 FQGNSA. With 1 base clipped from V and 4 bases from J, the junction kept 3 bases outside the gene matches. This CDR3 region has 15 residues. This clonotype originated in a female donor with Graves disease. The specimen was peripheral blood mononuclear cells (PBMCs), collected when the disease was refractory, from a patient treated with antithyroid drugs. This rearrangement joins TRBV7-2 to TRBJ1-4, with TRBD1 identical over 7 bases. CDR3 DNA sequence: TGTGCCAGCAGCTTAGTGCGGGACAGTAATGAAAAACTGTTTTTT. This gives the protein CASSLVRDSNEKLFF.